The 16 T cell receptor beta chains presented below share a single source sample, sequenced in a study of T cells in Graves' hyperthyroidism and ophthalmopathy. TCR beta CDR3 regions were amplified from RNA transcripts. HTBI primers were used for first-round RT-PCR of the TCR CDR3. TCRdb itself ran the multiplex PCR reads through MiXCR, one entry per CDR3 protein. There are a few hundred thousand distinct CDR3 sequences in the sample; 14% to 15% occur only once, and roughly 33% lies in the top ten. The sequenced sample consisted of blood. All receptors derive from a woman in her 30s with Graves' hyperthyroidism.

This chain uses TRBV7-8 with TRBJ2-7, with 7 bases that match TRBD1. There are 14 residues in the CDR3. The junction had 4 bases not matched to a gene; V was cut back by 5 bases and J by 0 bases. The V gene's germline CDR1 is SGHVS and CDR2 FQNEAQ. CDR3 protein: CASSGRTGSYEQYF. CDR3 DNA sequence: TGTGCCAGCAGCGGCAGGACAGGCTCCTACGAGCAGTACTTC.

Comments on this clonotype: Possible read error: a much larger clone is one base away. The genes are TRBV28 and TRBJ2-7, with D perhaps TRBD1 or TRBD2 (5 bases each). This CDR3 comprises 14 residues. CDR1 is MDHEN and CDR2 is SYDVKM in the germline V gene. The V end was cut by 4 bases, the J end by 8 bases, with 18 bases between. The CDR3 spells CASSSSGAEYQQYF. The CDR3 DNA reads as TGTGCCAGCAGTTCCTCCGGGGCAGAGTATCAGCAGTACTTC.

The rearrangement links TRBV28 to TRBJ1-2; 9 positions match TRBD1. The CDR3 totals 15 residues. Germline V gene lookup returns CDR1 MDHEN and CDR2 SYDVKM. After removal of 4 bases from V and 5 bases from J, the junction contained 8 bases not matched to a gene. The CDR3 nucleotides are TGTGCCAGCAGTTCGACCGGGACAGGGAGATATGGCTACACCTTC. Translated, it gives CASSSTGTGRYGYTF.

This rearrangement joins TRBV28 to TRBJ1-2, with 8 bases matching TRBD1. The CDR3 contains 15 residues. V lost 5 bases and J lost 5; bases outside the gene matches: 10. The germline V gene has CDR1 MDHEN and CDR2 SYDVKM. Here the CDR3 DNA reads TGTGCCAGCAGTGCCCGGACAGGGCCGGTTTATGGCTACACCTTC. Translation gives CASSARTGPVYGYTF.

The sample holds many counts of this clonotype. The chain carries TRBV28 and TRBJ2-5; D not resolved. Germline V CDR1 and CDR2: MDHEN, SYDVKM. This CDR3 contains 12 residues. Deletions cut 6 bases from V and 4 bases from J, with 9 bases between. The CDR3 DNA is TGTGCCAGCAGGGTGGACCTAGAGACCCAGTACTTC. Encoded protein: CASRVDLETQYF.

The chain recombines TRBV24-1 with TRBJ2-2, with 11 positions matching TRBD1. CDR1 is KGHDR and CDR2 is SFDVKD in the germline V gene. V gave up 5 bases and J gave up 4 bases; unmatched junction bases: 8. The CDR3 spans 17 residues. The CDR3 coding sequence is TGTGCCACCAGTGCTGCCGCCGGGACAGGGGGCACCGGGGAGCTGTTTTTT. Its translation is CATSAAAGTGGTGELFF.

V usage is TRBV6-2 or TRBV6-3 and J usage is TRBJ2-1; tentatively, D is TRBD1 (6 bases). Trimming took 10 bases from V and 0 from J, leaving 19 bases between them. Germline CDR1 reads MNHEY; CDR2 reads SVGEGT. CDR3 length: 16 residues. The chain's CDR3 is CATSSLSGDSYNEQFF. CDR3 nucleotide sequence: TGTGCCACATCGTCCCTTTCAGGGGACTCCTACAATGAGCAGTTCTTC.

Note on this clonotype: The junction and the germline gene differ at one end; a read error may be behind it. This chain uses TRBV24-1 with TRBJ1-4; TRBD1 agrees at 9 bases. Germline assignment: CDR1 KGHDR and CDR2 SFDVKD. The CDR3 sequence is 15 residues long. CDR3 coding DNA: TGTGCCACCAGTGATTCTAGGACAGGGGAAGAAAAACGGTTTTTT. As protein: CATSDSRTGEEKRFF.

This clonotype was counted many times. The chain carries TRBV30 and TRBJ2-2; 10 bases match TRBD2. This CDR3 contains 16 residues. Germline V gene data show CDR1 as GTSNPN and CDR2 as SVGIG (reference sequence). V was pared by 0 bases and J by 8 bases, with 9 bases of the junction left unmatched. The CDR3 spells CAWSVFASGSTGELFF. The DNA of the CDR3 is TGTGCCTGGAGTGTTTTTGCTAGCGGGAGCACGGGGGAGCTGTTTTTT.

This clonotype has more than one count but fewer than ten. V usage is TRBV5-8 and J usage is TRBJ1-1; D gene unclear. From germline, CDR1 is SGHTS and CDR2 YDEGEE. The CDR3 has 14 residues. The ends were cut back, 0 bases at V and 0 bases at J, with 6 bases in the middle. CDR3 nucleotides: TGTGCCAGCAGCTTGGAAGGGCTGAACACTGAAGCTTTCTTT. This gives the protein CASSLEGLNTEAFF.

CDR3 in DNA: TGTGCCAGCAGCTCGGGACTAGCGGTAAACACAGATACGCAGTATTTT. Translation: CASSSGLAVNTDTQYF. The V gene is TRBV5-8, the J gene TRBJ2-3, with 11 positions matching TRBD2. Trimming at V came to 3 bases and at J to 2 bases, leaving 5 bases not matched to a gene. Germline CDR1 and CDR2: SGHTS and YDEGEE. This CDR3 comprises 16 residues. Together with reference TRBV5-8 and TRBJ2-3, the CDR3 gives the full variable domain: EAGVTQSPTHLIKTRGQQATLRCSPISGHTSVYWYQQALGLGLQFLLWYDEGEERNRGNFPPRFSGRQFPNYSSELNVNALELEDSALYLCASSSGLAVNTDTQYFGPGTRLTVL.

Of note for this clonotype: A much larger clone differs from this one at a single base, so this may be a read error. The genes are TRBV5-6 and TRBJ2-1; 7 bases are a match to TRBD2. The CDR3 is made up of 14 amino acids. Germline lookup yields CDR1 SGHDT and CDR2 YYEEEE. After removal of 7 bases from V and 2 bases from J, the junction contained 6 bases not matched to a gene. For the CDR3, the DNA is TGTGCCAGCTTGGGGGGGTTTACCTACAATGAGCAGTTCTTC. Its protein is CASLGGFTYNEQFF. Complete variable domain (other parts from reference TRBV5-6 and TRBJ2-1): DAGVTQSPTHLIKTRGQQVTLRCSPKSGHDTVSWYQQALGQGPQFIFQYYEEEERQRGNFPDRFSGHQFPNYSSELNVNALLLGDSALYLCASLGGFTYNEQFFGPGTRLTVL.

The gene calls are TRBV20-1 and TRBJ1-1; tentative D call: TRBD1 (5 bases). Germline CDR1 DFQATT, CDR2 SNEGSKA (reference sequence). This CDR3 spans 14 amino acids. Trimming removed 2 bases at V and 0 bases at J, with 10 bases between. The DNA of the CDR3 is TGCAGTGCTAGAAGGGGCCAGCTGAACACTGAAGCTTTCTTT. It translates to CSARRGQLNTEAFF.

Sample share makes this clonotype medium-sized (0.01 to 0.1%). This chain uses TRBV3-1 with TRBJ2-1; D not certain. CDR3 size: 15 residues. Looked up from germline, CDR1 is LGHDT and CDR2 is YNNKEL (reference sequence). Trimming took 6 bases from V and 4 from J, leaving 16 bases between them. The CDR3 bases are TGTGCCAGCAGTGAAAGGACGGCAGGTTACAATGAGCAGTTCTTC. It codes for CASSERTAGYNEQFF.

This clonotype was detected many times. The V call is TRBV7-8, the J call TRBJ2-7; 7 positions match TRBD1. The CDR3 consists of 16 residues. The junction had 9 bases not matched to a gene; V was cut back by 2 bases and J by 2 bases. Germline V CDR1 and CDR2: SGHVS, FQNEAQ. This CDR3 is CASSLSRTGVAYEQYF. CDR3 sequence (DNA): TGTGCCAGCAGCTTAAGTAGGACAGGAGTCGCCTACGAGCAGTACTTC.

This clonotype was counted between two and nine times. The J gene is TRBJ2-1, the V gene TRBV28; D gene unclear. The CDR3 covers 15 residues. Trimming cost V 4 bases and J 3 bases, with 13 bases left between them. Germline values: CDR1 MDHEN, CDR2 SYDVKM. CDR3 nucleotides: TGTGCCAGCAGTTCATCCCAAAATTTCTACAATGAGCAGTTCTTC. This sequence encodes CASSSSQNFYNEQFF. The entire variable domain, with the rest obtained from reference TRBV28 and TRBJ2-1, is as follows: DVKVTQSSRYLVKRTGEKVFLECVQDMDHENMFWYRQDPGLGLRLIYFSYDVKMKEKGDIPEGYSVSREKKERFSLILESASTNQTSMYLCASSSSQNFYNEQFFGPGTRLTVL.